The clone carrying this TCR beta chain has just one count. As yet, its antigen is unknown. These data belong to a study of OX40 agonist ivuxolimab in advanced cancers. Notes on the study in general: Expanded clones were, on average, more numerous in CD8+ T cells than in CD4+.

The CDR3 extends over 14 amino acids. J was trimmed by 8 bases and V by 5 bases; bases with no gene match: 7. Germline V lookup: CDR1 MNHNS, CDR2 SASEGT. Repertoires were generated with immunoSEQ multiplex PCR, while TCRdb's copy carries only in-frame clones and drops some. The table lists 65,000 to 90,000 clones, roughly 86% of them singletons. The chain links TRBV6-1 to TRBJ2-1; TRBD1 aligns across 9 bases. This receptor was taken from an adult with an advanced solid tumor such as melanoma, head and neck, liver or kidney cancer. The sequences come from CD4+ or CD8+ T cells sorted from blood, collected in a trial of the OX40 agonist ivuxolimab. The CDR3 region has the DNA TGTGCCAGCAGTACGACAGGGGGTTACGATGAGCAGTTCTTC. Protein sequence: CASSTTGGYDEQFF.